These 7 T cell receptor beta chains were sequenced from one sample in a study of T cell clonotyping in hematopoietic cell transplantation. Time point denoted: recipient sample about 28 days before transplant, after cytoreduction. Sequenced by immunoSEQ multiplex PCR; TCRdb stores in-frame clones only, minus some. The table shows roughly 45,000 clones, with over 75% occurring only once. Sequencing was performed on peripheral blood mononuclear cells, taken before stem cell transplant. Receptors originate from a man aged 60 to 75 with biphenotypic leukemia. Some clones in this sample may be carry-over from other donors' samples.

The chain uses TRBV15 and TRBJ1-2, with D tentatively TRBD1 (5 bases). The CDR3 totals 13 residues. Germline values: CDR1 LNHNV, CDR2 YYDKDF (reference sequence). The ends were cut back, 8 bases at V and 2 bases at J, with 12 bases in the middle. The CDR3 region has the DNA TGTGCCACCGCCCTCGGGGGGAACTATGGCTACACCTTC. Translating it yields CATALGGNYGYTF.

V gene TRBV4-3 combines with J gene TRBJ2-2, with 9 nucleotides matching TRBD2. The CDR3 contains 16 residues. Looked up from germline, CDR1 is LGHNA and CDR2 is YSLEER. Losses at the gene ends were 4 bases for V and 2 bases for J; bases not matched to a gene: 5. Written as DNA, the CDR3 is TGCGCCAGCAGCCGCCGACTAGCGGCTAACACCGGGGAGCTGTTTTTT. This gives the protein CASSRRLAANTGELFF.

The chain employs TRBV6-6 and TRBJ1-5, with D hard to call. Trimming cost V 7 bases and J 4 bases, with 11 bases left between them. The CDR3 spans 13 residues. The V gene's germline CDR1 is MNHNY and CDR2 SVGAGI (reference sequence). CDR3 protein: CASTVRENQPQHF. The CDR3, as DNA: TGTGCCAGCACAGTTCGCGAAAATCAGCCCCAGCATTTT.

V gene TRBV28 combines with J gene TRBJ1-2; 8 bases are a match to TRBD1. The CDR3 is 14 amino acids. CDR1 is MDHEN, CDR2 SYDVKM, per germline. J lost 8 bases, V lost 2 bases, and 7 bases had no gene match. The CDR3 DNA reads as TGTGCCAGCAGTTTAGGCCCGGACAGGGACGGCTACACCTTC. Its translation: CASSLGPDRDGYTF.

This chain connects TRBV7-6 to TRBJ2-3; D is possibly TRBD1 (6 bases). CDR3 length: 15 residues. Germline CDR1 and CDR2: SGHVS and FNYEAQ. Trimming left V 4 bases short and J 0 bases short, with 11 bases between. In DNA, the CDR3 is TGTGCCAGCAGCTATCTACAGGGCAGCACAGATACGCAGTATTTT. Translating gives CASSYLQGSTDTQYF.

This chain connects TRBV4-3 to TRBJ2-3; possibly TRBD1 or TRBD2 for D (6 bases each). The CDR3 is 16 amino acids. V was cut by 1 base and J by 4 bases, with 15 bases left in between. CDR1 is LGHNA, CDR2 YSLEER, per germline. The CDR3 is CASSQALRGASDTQYF. The CDR3 nucleotides are TGCGCCAGCAGCCAAGCGCTGAGGGGGGCATCAGATACGCAGTATTTT.

The DNA for the CDR3 is TGTGCCAGCAGTCCAGAGCGACAGGAGCAGTTCTTC. It is translated as CASSPERQEQFF. V and J are TRBV6-5 and TRBJ2-1, with D possibly being TRBD1 (5 bases). The CDR3 sequence is 12 residues long. Germline V gene sequence: CDR1 MNHEY, CDR2 SVGAGI. V dropped 5 bases and J dropped 10 bases, with 12 bases sitting between them.